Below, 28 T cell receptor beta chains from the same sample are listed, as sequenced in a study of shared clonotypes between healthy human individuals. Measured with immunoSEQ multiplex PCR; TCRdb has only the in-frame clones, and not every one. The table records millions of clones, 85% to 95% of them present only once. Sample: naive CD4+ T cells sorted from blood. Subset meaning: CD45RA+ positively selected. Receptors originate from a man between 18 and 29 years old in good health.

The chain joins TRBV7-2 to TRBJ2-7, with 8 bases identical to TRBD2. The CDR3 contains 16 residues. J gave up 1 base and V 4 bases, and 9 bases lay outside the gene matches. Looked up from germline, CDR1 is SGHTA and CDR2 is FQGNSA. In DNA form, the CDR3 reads TGTGCCAGCAGCTGGGCAGCGGGAGCTGGGTCCTACGAGCAGTACTTC. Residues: CASSWAAGAGSYEQYF. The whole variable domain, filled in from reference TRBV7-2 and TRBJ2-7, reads GAGVSQSPSNKVTEKGKDVELRCDPISGHTALYWYRQSLGQGLEFLIYFQGNSAPDKSGLPSDRFSAERTGGSVSTLTIQRTQQEDSAVYLCASSWAAGAGSYEQYFGPGTRLTVT.

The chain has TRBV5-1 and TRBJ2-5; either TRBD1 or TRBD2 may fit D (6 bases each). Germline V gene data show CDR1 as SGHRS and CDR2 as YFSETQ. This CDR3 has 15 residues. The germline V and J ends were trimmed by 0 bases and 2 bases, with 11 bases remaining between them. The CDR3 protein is CASSLAVGGQETQYF. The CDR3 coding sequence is TGCGCCAGCAGCTTGGCCGTAGGGGGGCAAGAGACCCAGTACTTC.

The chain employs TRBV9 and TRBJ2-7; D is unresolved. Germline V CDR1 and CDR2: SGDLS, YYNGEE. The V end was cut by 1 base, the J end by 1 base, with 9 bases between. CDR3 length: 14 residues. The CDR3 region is CASSVSFDSYEQYF. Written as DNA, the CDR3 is TGTGCCAGCAGCGTAAGCTTTGATTCCTACGAGCAGTACTTC.

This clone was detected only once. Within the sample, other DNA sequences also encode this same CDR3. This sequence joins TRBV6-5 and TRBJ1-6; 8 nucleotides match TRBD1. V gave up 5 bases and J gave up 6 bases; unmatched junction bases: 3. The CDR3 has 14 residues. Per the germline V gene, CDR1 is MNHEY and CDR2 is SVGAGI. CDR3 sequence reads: CASSRTGSNSPLHF. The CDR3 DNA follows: TGTGCCAGCAGTAGGACAGGGAGTAATTCACCCCTCCACTTT.

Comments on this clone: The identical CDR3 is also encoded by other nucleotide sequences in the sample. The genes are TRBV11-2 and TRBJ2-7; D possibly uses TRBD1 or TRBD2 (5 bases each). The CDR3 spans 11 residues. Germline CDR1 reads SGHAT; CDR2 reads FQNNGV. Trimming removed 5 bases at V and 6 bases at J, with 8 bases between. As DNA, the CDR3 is TGTGCCAGCAGCCTGGGGGTCGAGCAGTACTTC. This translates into CASSLGVEQYF. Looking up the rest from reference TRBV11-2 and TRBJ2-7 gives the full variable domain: EAGVAQSPRYKIIEKRQSVAFWCNPISGHATLYWYQQILGQGPKLLIQFQNNGVVDDSQLPKDRFSAERLKGVDSTLKIQPAKLEDSAVYLCASSLGVEQYFGPGTRLTVT.

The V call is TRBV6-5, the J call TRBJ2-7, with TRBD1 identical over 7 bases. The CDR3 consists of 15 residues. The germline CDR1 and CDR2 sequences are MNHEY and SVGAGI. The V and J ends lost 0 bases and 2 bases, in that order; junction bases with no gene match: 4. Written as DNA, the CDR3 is TGTGCCAGCAGTTACTCCGACAGGGCAACCTACGAGCAGTACTTC. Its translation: CASSYSDRATYEQYF.

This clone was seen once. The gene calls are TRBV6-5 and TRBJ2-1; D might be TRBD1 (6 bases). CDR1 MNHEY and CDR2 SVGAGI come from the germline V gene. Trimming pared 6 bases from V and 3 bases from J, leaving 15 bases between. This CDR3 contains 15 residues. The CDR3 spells CASSLGQSIYNEQFF. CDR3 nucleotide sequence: TGTGCCAGCAGCCTAGGACAGTCGATCTACAATGAGCAGTTCTTC.

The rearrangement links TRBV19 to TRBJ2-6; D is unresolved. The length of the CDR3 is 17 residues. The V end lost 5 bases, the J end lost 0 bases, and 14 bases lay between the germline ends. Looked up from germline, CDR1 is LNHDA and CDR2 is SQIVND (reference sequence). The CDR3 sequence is CASSPGRPGSGANVLTF. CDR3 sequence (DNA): TGTGCCAGTAGTCCCGGCAGGCCGGGCTCTGGGGCCAACGTCCTGACTTTC.

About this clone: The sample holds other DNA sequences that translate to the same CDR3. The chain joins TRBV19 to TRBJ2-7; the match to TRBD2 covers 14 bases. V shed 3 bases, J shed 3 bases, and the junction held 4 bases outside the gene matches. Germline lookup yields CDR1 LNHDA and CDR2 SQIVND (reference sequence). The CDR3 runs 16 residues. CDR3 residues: CASSISGTSGSYEQYF. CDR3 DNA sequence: TGTGCCAGTAGTATCTCGGGGACTAGCGGGAGCTACGAGCAGTACTTC. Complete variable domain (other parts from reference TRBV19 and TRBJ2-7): DGGITQSPKYLFRKEGQNVTLSCEQNLNHDAMYWYRQDPGQGLRLIYYSQIVNDFQKGDIAEGYSVSREKKESFPLTVTSAQKNPTAFYLCASSISGTSGSYEQYFGPGTRLTVT.

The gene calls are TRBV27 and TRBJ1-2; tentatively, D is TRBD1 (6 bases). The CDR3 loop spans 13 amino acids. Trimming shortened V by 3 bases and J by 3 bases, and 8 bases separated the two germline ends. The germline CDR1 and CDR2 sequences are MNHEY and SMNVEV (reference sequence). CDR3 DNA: TGTGCCAGCAGTTTTGCAGGGGACTATGGCTACACCTTC. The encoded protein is CASSFAGDYGYTF.

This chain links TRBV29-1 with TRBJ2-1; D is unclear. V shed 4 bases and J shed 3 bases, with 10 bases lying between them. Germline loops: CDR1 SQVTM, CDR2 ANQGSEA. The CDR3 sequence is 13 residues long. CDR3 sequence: CSVALTLYNEQFF. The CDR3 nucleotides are TGCAGCGTTGCTCTTACCCTCTACAATGAGCAGTTCTTC.

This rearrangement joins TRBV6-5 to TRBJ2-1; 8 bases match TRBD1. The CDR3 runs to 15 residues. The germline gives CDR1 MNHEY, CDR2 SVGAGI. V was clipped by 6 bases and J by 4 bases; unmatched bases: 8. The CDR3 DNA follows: TGTGCCAGCAGGAGGACAGGGACGAATTACAATGAGCAGTTCTTC. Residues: CASRRTGTNYNEQFF.

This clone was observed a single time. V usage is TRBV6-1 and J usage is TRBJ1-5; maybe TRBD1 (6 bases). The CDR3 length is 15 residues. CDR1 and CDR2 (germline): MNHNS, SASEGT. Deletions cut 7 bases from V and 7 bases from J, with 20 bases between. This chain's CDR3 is CASNRDRGRDQPQHF. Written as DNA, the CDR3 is TGTGCCAGCAACAGGGATAGAGGTAGAGACCAGCCCCAGCATTTT.

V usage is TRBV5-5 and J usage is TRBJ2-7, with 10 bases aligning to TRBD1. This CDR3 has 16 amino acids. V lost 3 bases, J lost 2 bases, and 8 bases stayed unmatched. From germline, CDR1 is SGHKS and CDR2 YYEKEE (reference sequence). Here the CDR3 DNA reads TGTGCCAGCAGCTCCTCCGGGACAGGGGCGCCCTACGAGCAGTACTTC. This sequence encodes CASSSSGTGAPYEQYF. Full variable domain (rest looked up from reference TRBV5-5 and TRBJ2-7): DAGVTQSPTHLIKTRGQQVTLRCSPISGHKSVSWYQQVLGQGPQFIFQYYEKEERGRGNFPDRFSARQFPNYSSELNVNALLLGDSALYLCASSSSGTGAPYEQYFGPGTRLTVT.

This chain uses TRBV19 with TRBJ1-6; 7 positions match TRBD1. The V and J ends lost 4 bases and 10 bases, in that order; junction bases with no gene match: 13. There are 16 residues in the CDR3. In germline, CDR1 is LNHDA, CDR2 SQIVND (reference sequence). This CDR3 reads CASSRDRDSIISPLHF. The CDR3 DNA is TGTGCCAGTAGTAGAGACCGGGACAGCATTATCTCACCCCTCCACTTT.

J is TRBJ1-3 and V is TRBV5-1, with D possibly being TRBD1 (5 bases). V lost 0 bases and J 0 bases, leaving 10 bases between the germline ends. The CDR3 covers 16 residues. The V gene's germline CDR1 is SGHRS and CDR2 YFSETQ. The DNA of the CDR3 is TGCGCCAGCAGCTTGGCCGGGGCTCACTCTGGAAACACCATATATTTT. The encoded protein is CASSLAGAHSGNTIYF.

Here the CDR3 DNA reads TGTGCCAGCAGCTTTAGAGTGAGAGCGGGGGGCGGTGAGCAGTTCTTC. Encoded protein: CASSFRVRAGGGEQFF. V usage is TRBV7-2 and J usage is TRBJ2-1; 9 bases are shared with TRBD2. The CDR3 extends over 16 amino acids. Germline V gene data show CDR1 as SGHTA and CDR2 as FQGNSA. With 3 bases clipped from V and 9 bases from J, the junction kept 12 bases outside the gene matches.

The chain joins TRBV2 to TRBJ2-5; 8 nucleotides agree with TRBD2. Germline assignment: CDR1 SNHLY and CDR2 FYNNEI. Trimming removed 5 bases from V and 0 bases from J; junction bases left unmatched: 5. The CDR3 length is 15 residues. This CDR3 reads CASSTSGVYQETQYF. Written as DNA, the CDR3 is TGTGCCAGCAGTACTAGCGGAGTCTACCAAGAGACCCAGTACTTC.

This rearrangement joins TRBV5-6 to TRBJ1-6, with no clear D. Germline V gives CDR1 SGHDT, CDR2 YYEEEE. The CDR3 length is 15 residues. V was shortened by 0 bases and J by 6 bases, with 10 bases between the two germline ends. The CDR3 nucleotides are TGTGCCAGCAGCTTGGGAGGCGCGGGTAATTCACCCCTCCACTTT. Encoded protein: CASSLGGAGNSPLHF.

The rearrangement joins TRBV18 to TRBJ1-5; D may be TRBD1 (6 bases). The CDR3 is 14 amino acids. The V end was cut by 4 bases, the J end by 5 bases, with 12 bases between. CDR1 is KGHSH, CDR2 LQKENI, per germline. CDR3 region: CASSQGTRDQPQHF. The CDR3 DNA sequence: TGTGCCAGCTCACAGGGGACAAGAGATCAGCCCCAGCATTTT.

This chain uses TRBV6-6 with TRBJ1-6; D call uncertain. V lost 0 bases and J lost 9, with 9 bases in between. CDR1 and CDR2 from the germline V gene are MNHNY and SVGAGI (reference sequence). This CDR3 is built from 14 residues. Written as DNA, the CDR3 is TGTGCCAGCAGTTACTCCCCGGAGAGTTCACCCCTCCACTTT. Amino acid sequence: CASSYSPESSPLHF.

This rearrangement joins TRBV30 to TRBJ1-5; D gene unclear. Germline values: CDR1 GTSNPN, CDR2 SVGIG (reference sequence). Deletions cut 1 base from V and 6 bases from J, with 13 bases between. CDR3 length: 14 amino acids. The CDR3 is CAWSGTAPSQPQHF. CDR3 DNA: TGTGCCTGGAGTGGTACCGCTCCTAGTCAGCCCCAGCATTTT.

The CDR3, as DNA: TGTGCCAGCACTATACAGGGAGGGTATGGCTACACCTTC. Its protein is CASTIQGGYGYTF. V is TRBV6-6 and J is TRBJ1-2; the D gene is possibly TRBD1 (6 bases). Germline CDR1 reads MNHNY; CDR2 reads SVGAGI (reference sequence). The CDR3 is 13 amino acids. V gave up 7 bases and J gave up 5 bases, with 14 bases separating them.

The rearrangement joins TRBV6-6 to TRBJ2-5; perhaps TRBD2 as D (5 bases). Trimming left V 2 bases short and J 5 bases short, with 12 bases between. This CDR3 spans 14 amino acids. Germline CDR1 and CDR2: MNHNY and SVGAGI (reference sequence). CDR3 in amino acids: CASSYRAGGETQYF. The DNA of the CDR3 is TGTGCCAGCAGTTACCGGGCGGGTGGGGAGACCCAGTACTTC.

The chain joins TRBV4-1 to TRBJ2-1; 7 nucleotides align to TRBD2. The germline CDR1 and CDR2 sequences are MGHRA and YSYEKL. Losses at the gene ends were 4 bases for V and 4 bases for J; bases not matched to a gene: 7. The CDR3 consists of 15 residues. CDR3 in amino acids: CASSPLGEGYNEQFF. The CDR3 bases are TGCGCCAGCAGCCCCCTAGGGGAGGGGTACAATGAGCAGTTCTTC.

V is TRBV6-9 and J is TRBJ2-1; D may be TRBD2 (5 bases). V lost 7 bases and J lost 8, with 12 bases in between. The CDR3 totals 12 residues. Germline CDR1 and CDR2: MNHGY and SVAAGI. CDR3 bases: TGTGCCAGCACCCTAGCTTTCTATGAGCAGTTCTTC. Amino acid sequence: CASTLAFYEQFF.

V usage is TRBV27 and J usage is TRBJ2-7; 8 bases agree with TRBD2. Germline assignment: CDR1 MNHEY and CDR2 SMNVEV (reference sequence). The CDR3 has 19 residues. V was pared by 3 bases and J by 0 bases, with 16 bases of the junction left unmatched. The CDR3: CASSFRGGSYSGGSYEQYF. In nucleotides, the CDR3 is TGTGCCAGCAGTTTCCGCGGGGGCTCGTACAGCGGGGGCTCCTACGAGCAGTACTTC.

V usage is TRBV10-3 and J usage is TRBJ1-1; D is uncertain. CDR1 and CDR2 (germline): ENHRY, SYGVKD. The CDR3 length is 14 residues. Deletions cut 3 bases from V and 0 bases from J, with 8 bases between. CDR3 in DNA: TGTGCCATCAGTGATGGGTACATGAACACTGAAGCTTTCTTT. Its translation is CAISDGYMNTEAFF.